This T cell receptor (beta chain) is from a study of T cell responses to AZD1222 COVID-19 vaccine. This CDR3 has 15 amino acids. The germline CDR1 and CDR2 sequences are SEHNR and FQNEAQ (reference sequence). V shed 5 bases and J shed 2 bases, with 13 bases lying between them. Comment on this clone: Its specificity is unknown.

General study points: The donors showed a predominance of white British ancestry and of females, with possible underestimation of clonal diversity.

Method: immunoSEQ multiplex PCR; TCRdb's copy keeps in-frame clones and lacks some. The table shows about 54,000 clones, with about 90% occurring only once. The sequence came from an adult in good health. Sequenced material: peripheral blood, taken on day 0 of AZD1222 vaccination. The gene calls are TRBV7-9 and TRBJ2-1; no clear D gene. The CDR3 nucleotides are TGTGCCAGCAGCCTACCTGCCAGACCCTACAATGAGCAGTTCTTC. Its translation: CASSLPARPYNEQFF.